A selection of T cell receptor beta chains follows, all from one sample in a study of shared clonotypes between healthy human individuals. Assay: immunoSEQ multiplex PCR; the TCRdb copy retains only in-frame clones and omits some. This table has about 660,000 clones, over 65% appearing once. Sequences were obtained from memory CD4+ T cells sorted from blood. These receptors were obtained from a woman aged 25 to 39 in good health. The CDR3 runs from the conserved cysteine through the conserved F or W. Each record gives: clone size, V gene, J gene, CDR3 protein. Size values are once, few and many counts, or a class for expanded clones, and some rows have none.

clone_size: -; v_call: TRBV6-6; j_call: TRBJ2-7; cdr3_aa: CASRLKASGASYEQYF
clone_size: -; v_call: TRBV6-5; j_call: TRBJ2-2; cdr3_aa: CASSYSYGAGGELFF
clone_size: -; v_call: TRBV28; j_call: TRBJ1-4; cdr3_aa: CASGRTATNEKLFF
clone_size: many; v_call: TRBV9; j_call: TRBJ1-2; cdr3_aa: CASSVRDSVLGYTF
clone_size: -; v_call: TRBV27; j_call: TRBJ2-1; cdr3_aa: CASSPSGGNEQFF
clone_size: -; v_call: TRBV18; j_call: TRBJ2-6; cdr3_aa: CASSPETGGTGANVLTF
clone_size: few; v_call: TRBV21-1; j_call: TRBJ2-5; cdr3_aa: CASSTLAGVRETQYF
clone_size: -; v_call: TRBV15; j_call: TRBJ1-2; cdr3_aa: CATSREVGYGYTF
clone_size: -; v_call: TRBV27; j_call: TRBJ2-2; cdr3_aa: CASSRIPAGGSLTGELFF
clone_size: -; v_call: TRBV27; j_call: TRBJ2-3; cdr3_aa: CASRGTPREVADTQYF
clone_size: -; v_call: TRBV28; j_call: TRBJ2-1; cdr3_aa: CASSPTNPGLAGGYNEQFF
clone_size: -; v_call: TRBV7-2; j_call: TRBJ2-2; cdr3_aa: CASSYAVLTGITGELFF
clone_size: many; v_call: TRBV7-8; j_call: TRBJ1-1; cdr3_aa: CASSPEGVPNTEAFF
clone_size: -; v_call: TRBV6-6; j_call: TRBJ2-1; cdr3_aa: CASSWTSWKDPFF
clone_size: -; v_call: TRBV7-9; j_call: TRBJ2-1; cdr3_aa: CASSQTAGVESEQFF
clone_size: -; v_call: TRBV7-2; j_call: TRBJ2-1; cdr3_aa: CASSSGEFVGQFF
clone_size: -; v_call: TRBV7-2; j_call: TRBJ1-5; cdr3_aa: CASSFRGRKGDGNQPQHF
clone_size: -; v_call: TRBV28; j_call: TRBJ2-7; cdr3_aa: CASSPLTGYPVYEQYF
clone_size: -; v_call: TRBV9; j_call: TRBJ2-7; cdr3_aa: CASSVDLLGWGEQYF
clone_size: -; v_call: TRBV7-9; j_call: TRBJ1-2; cdr3_aa: CASSPTRTGDYGYTF
clone_size: -; v_call: TRBV19; j_call: TRBJ1-5; cdr3_aa: CASTRDSAFEPQHF
clone_size: -; v_call: TRBV19; j_call: TRBJ2-5; cdr3_aa: CATRTSGRALETQYF
clone_size: -; v_call: TRBV5-1; j_call: TRBJ2-5; cdr3_aa: CASSLVSGTVETQYF
clone_size: -; v_call: TRBV1; j_call: TRBJ2-7; cdr3_aa: CTSSQDKSLRRASRLSYEQYF
clone_size: -; v_call: TRBV18; j_call: TRBJ1-2; cdr3_aa: CASSPGAWGSGYTF
clone_size: once; v_call: TRBV25-1; j_call: TRBJ2-4; cdr3_aa: CASSGTGVPKNIQYF
clone_size: -; v_call: TRBV14; j_call: TRBJ2-2; cdr3_aa: CASSRYTSVGSTGELFF
clone_size: -; v_call: TRBV5-6; j_call: TRBJ2-1; cdr3_aa: CASSLVFTSGSSEQFF
clone_size: few; v_call: TRBV5-1; j_call: TRBJ2-7; cdr3_aa: CASSGTSGSYEQYF
clone_size: many; v_call: TRBV6-5; j_call: TRBJ1-2; cdr3_aa: CASSRTGGGYTF
clone_size: -; v_call: TRBV28; j_call: TRBJ2-7; cdr3_aa: CASTDGLAGGIYEQYF
clone_size: -; v_call: TRBV7-2; j_call: TRBJ2-7; cdr3_aa: CASSLPYSGSRYEQYF
clone_size: -; v_call: TRBV28; j_call: TRBJ2-5; cdr3_aa: CASSLGTLKTQYF
clone_size: -; v_call: TRBV27; j_call: TRBJ2-3; cdr3_aa: CASSSNIITDTQYF
clone_size: -; v_call: TRBV7-9; j_call: TRBJ2-1; cdr3_aa: CASSLGQGRAEQFF
clone_size: few; v_call: TRBV6-1; j_call: TRBJ1-4; cdr3_aa: CAGRARPNEKLFF
clone_size: -; v_call: TRBV21-1; j_call: TRBJ1-2; cdr3_aa: CASSKSAPGDYGYTF
clone_size: few; v_call: TRBV11-2; j_call: TRBJ2-1; cdr3_aa: CASSFGYNEQFF
clone_size: few; v_call: TRBV28; j_call: TRBJ2-6; cdr3_aa: CASSLWGISGANVLTF
clone_size: -; v_call: TRBV6-5; j_call: TRBJ2-2; cdr3_aa: CASSRGSGNTGELFF
clone_size: -; v_call: TRBV19; j_call: TRBJ2-6; cdr3_aa: CASLRDRYSGANVLTF
clone_size: few; v_call: TRBV10-3; j_call: TRBJ1-2; cdr3_aa: CAISAGGEVGYTF
clone_size: -; v_call: TRBV5-5; j_call: TRBJ1-1; cdr3_aa: CASWDRVRSRGEAFF
clone_size: -; v_call: TRBV2; j_call: TRBJ2-7; cdr3_aa: CASSPLAGAGEQYF
clone_size: -; v_call: TRBV6-5; j_call: TRBJ2-7; cdr3_aa: CASSPLAGASYEQYF
clone_size: -; v_call: TRBV2; j_call: TRBJ2-7; cdr3_aa: CASSERSSGQYF
clone_size: -; v_call: TRBV14; j_call: TRBJ2-2; cdr3_aa: CASSRMRGANTGELFF
clone_size: -; v_call: TRBV30; j_call: TRBJ1-2; cdr3_aa: CAWRDDRVAYGYTF
clone_size: -; v_call: TRBV15; j_call: TRBJ2-7; cdr3_aa: CATSKDRGPYEQYF
clone_size: -; v_call: TRBV2; j_call: TRBJ2-3; cdr3_aa: CASIRRSTDTQYF
clone_size: -; v_call: TRBV2; j_call: TRBJ1-5; cdr3_aa: CASTEPGVQPQHF
clone_size: few; v_call: TRBV7-9; j_call: TRBJ1-1; cdr3_aa: CASSLARGLNTEAFF